These 30 T cell receptor beta chains were sequenced from one sample in a study of T cells in Graves' hyperthyroidism and ophthalmopathy. The TCR beta CDR3 regions underwent amplification using RNA transcripts as the source. The primer set for the first-round RT-PCR of the TCR CDR3 was HTBI. Each CDR3 protein is one row after TCRdb ran MiXCR on the multiplex PCR reads. The sample contains about 640,000 distinct CDR3 sequences, 40% to 55% of which appear only once. Specimen: peripheral blood or thyroid tissue (not recorded which). Receptor source: an adult man with Graves' disease, either hyperthyroidism or ophthalmopathy (not recorded which).

This clonotype appeared a few times. The gene calls are TRBV14 and TRBJ2-2; 7 nucleotides agree with TRBD2. CDR1 SGHDN and CDR2 FVKESK come from the germline V gene. The CDR3 runs to 16 residues. J lost 4 bases, V lost 1 base, and 6 bases had no gene match. CDR3 nucleotide sequence: TGTGCCAGCAGCCAAGCCGGACTAGTCCGCACCGGGGAGCTGTTTTTT. Protein: CASSQAGLVRTGELFF.

The chain has TRBV29-1 and TRBJ1-4; D gene uncertain. Deletions cut 7 bases from V and 2 bases from J, with 5 bases between. Germline V lookup: CDR1 SQVTM, CDR2 ANQGSEA. The CDR3 totals 11 residues. The CDR3 reads CSGRTNEKLFF. CDR3 nucleotides: TGCAGCGGCAGGACTAATGAAAAACTGTTTTTT. Supplemented by reference TRBV29-1 and TRBJ1-4, the full variable domain reads SAVISQKPSRDICQRGTSLTIQCQVDSQVTMMFWYRQQPGQSLTLIATANQGSEATYESGFVIDKFPISRPNLTFSTLTVSNMSPEDSSIYLCSGRTNEKLFFGSGTQLSVL.

The J gene is TRBJ1-3, the V gene TRBV7-9; possible D gene TRBD1, 5 bases. The CDR3 loop spans 13 amino acids. Germline V gives CDR1 SEHNR, CDR2 FQNEAQ (reference sequence). Trimming took 3 bases from V and 9 from J, leaving 12 bases between them. The CDR3 spells CASSLGVMGTIYF. CDR3 in DNA: TGTGCCAGCAGCTTGGGGGTTATGGGCACCATATATTTT.

The V call is TRBV7-9, the J call TRBJ2-7; D assignment may be TRBD1 or TRBD2 (5 bases each). This CDR3 region has 15 residues. The germline V gene encodes CDR1 SEHNR and CDR2 FQNEAQ (reference sequence). Trimming cost V 6 bases and J 5 bases, with 20 bases left between them. The CDR3 coding sequence is TGTGCCAGCAGTGATCAACCGGGACGGCTTGACGAGCAGTACTTC. Protein sequence: CASSDQPGRLDEQYF. The complete variable domain, with remaining parts taken from reference TRBV7-9 and TRBJ2-7, reads DTGVSQNPRHKITKRGQNVTFRCDPISEHNRLYWYRQTLGQGPEFLTYFQNEAQLEKSRLLSDRFSAERPKGSFSTLEIQRTEQGDSAMYLCASSDQPGRLDEQYFGPGTRLTVT.

This clonotype was observed at least ten times. J is TRBJ2-6 and V is TRBV2; D is unclear. CDR3 length: 15 amino acids. Trimming took off 3 bases at V and 4 bases at J, with 10 bases between the two ends. Germline loops: CDR1 SNHLY, CDR2 FYNNEI. The CDR3 DNA reads as TGTGCCAGCAGTGATCAGGTTTCAGGGGCCAACGTCCTGACTTTC. Residues: CASSDQVSGANVLTF.

This chain links TRBV9 with TRBJ1-3; 7 bases match TRBD1. Germline V gene data show CDR1 as SGDLS and CDR2 as YYNGEE. Unmatched junction bases numbered 5, after V lost 1 base and J lost 4 bases. This CDR3 has 15 residues. CDR3 residues: CASSVTTGQGNTIYF. The CDR3 coding sequence is TGTGCCAGCAGCGTAACGACAGGGCAAGGAAACACCATATATTTT.

This clonotype was picked up many times. CDR3 sequence: CATSDPRAGGETQYF. As DNA, the CDR3 is TGTGCCACCAGTGATCCTAGAGCGGGGGGAGAGACCCAGTACTTC. V and J are TRBV24-1 and TRBJ2-5; 9 nucleotides line up with TRBD2. CDR1 and CDR2 (germline): KGHDR, SFDVKD. The V gene end was trimmed by 3 bases and the J gene end by 4 bases; junction bases not matched to a gene: 5. This CDR3 region has 15 residues.

At least ten counts were recorded for this clonotype. The CDR3 spells CAISEVHMNTEAFF. The DNA of the CDR3 is TGTGCCATCAGTGAGGTACACATGAACACTGAAGCTTTCTTT. The chain links TRBV10-3 to TRBJ1-1, with D unclear. The ends were cut back, 2 bases at V and 0 bases at J, with 7 bases in the middle. Germline V gene lookup returns CDR1 ENHRY and CDR2 SYGVKD. The CDR3 spans 14 residues.

The chain links TRBV15 to TRBJ2-5; D may be TRBD1 (6 bases). The CDR3 is made up of 15 amino acids. Germline V CDR1 and CDR2: LNHNV, YYDKDF (reference sequence). V lost 0 bases to trimming and J lost 3 bases, with 11 bases between them. This CDR3 is CATSRDFGQKETQYF. CDR3 nucleotide sequence: TGTGCCACCAGCAGAGATTTTGGACAGAAAGAGACCCAGTACTTC.

This sequence joins TRBV25-1 and TRBJ2-7; a possible D gene is TRBD2 (6 bases). Germline CDR1 MGHDK, CDR2 SYGVNS. The CDR3 is 17 amino acids. Deletions cut 2 bases from V and 0 bases from J, with 17 bases between. CDR3 amino acids: CASSEAPGLPSSYEQYF. DNA of the CDR3: TGTGCCAGCAGTGAAGCGCCGGGACTTCCAAGCTCCTACGAGCAGTACTTC.

This clonotype has more than one count but fewer than ten. The gene calls are TRBV14 and TRBJ1-1, with unresolved D. The V end was cut by 7 bases, the J end by 5 bases, with 17 bases between. CDR3 length: 14 amino acids. Per germline, CDR1 SGHDN and CDR2 FVKESK. The CDR3 DNA reads TGTGCCAGCACGCGCGCGTACCCGGCTACTGAAGCTTTCTTT. Its translation is CASTRAYPATEAFF. Variable domain in full (rest from reference TRBV14 and TRBJ1-1): EAGVTQFPSHSVIEKGQTVTLRCDPISGHDNLYWYRRVMGKEIKFLLHFVKESKQDESGMPNNRFLAERTGGTYSTLKVQPAELEDSGVYFCASTRAYPATEAFFGQGTRLTVV.

This clonotype came up many times. The chain couples TRBV10-3 to TRBJ1-5; D gene uncertain. V lost 0 bases to trimming and J lost 1 base, with 13 bases between them. The CDR3 has 17 amino acids. Germline CDR1 ENHRY, CDR2 SYGVKD. CDR3 nucleotides: TGTGCCATCAGTGAGTCGTCTGGCGGCCTGAGCAATCAGCCCCAGCATTTT. Translated: CAISESSGGLSNQPQHF.

The rearrangement joins TRBV5-8 to TRBJ2-7; 10 bases are shared with TRBD1. V lost 0 bases and J lost 6; bases outside the gene matches: 6. The CDR3 totals 15 residues. The V gene's germline CDR1 is SGHTS and CDR2 YDEGEE. Written as DNA, the CDR3 is TGTGCCAGCAGCTTGGTTGGGACAGGGGCCGGCGAGCAGTACTTC. This translates into CASSLVGTGAGEQYF.

Only a few counts were recorded for this clonotype. The rearrangement joins TRBV20-1 to TRBJ1-2, with TRBD1 identical over 7 bases. The CDR3 runs 12 residues. CDR1 and CDR2 from the germline V gene are DFQATT and SNEGSKA (reference sequence). V dropped 3 bases and J dropped 13; count of bases not matched to a gene: 11. The DNA of the CDR3 is TGCAGTGCTAGTCCGGGACAGTCCCCCGTCACCTTC. Its protein product is CSASPGQSPVTF.

This clonotype was seen only a few times. The V call is TRBV7-2, the J call TRBJ1-4; D is possibly TRBD1 (6 bases). V shed 5 bases and J shed 0 bases, with 13 bases lying between them. The CDR3 is 16 residues long. Germline CDR1 is SGHTA and CDR2 is FQGNSA. The CDR3 bases are TGTGCCAGCAGCGAGGGACACTTTGCAACTAATGAAAAACTGTTTTTT. Protein: CASSEGHFATNEKLFF. Full variable domain (missing parts from reference TRBV7-2 and TRBJ1-4): GAGVSQSPSNKVTEKGKDVELRCDPISGHTALYWYRQSLGQGLEFLIYFQGNSAPDKSGLPSDRFSAERTGGSVSTLTIQRTQQEDSAVYLCASSEGHFATNEKLFFGSGTQLSVL.

V usage is TRBV29-1 and J usage is TRBJ1-2; 8 bases match TRBD1. This CDR3 comprises 13 residues. Germline V lookup: CDR1 SQVTM, CDR2 ANQGSEA. V dropped 8 bases and J dropped 3; count of bases not matched to a gene: 8. The CDR3 loop is CSTKGTGHYGYTF. The CDR3 coding sequence is TGCAGCACCAAGGGGACAGGTCACTATGGCTACACCTTC.

The V gene is TRBV12-3 or TRBV12-4, the J gene TRBJ1-5, with 9 bases identical to TRBD1. The CDR3 is 15 residues long. With V trimmed by 6 bases and J by 6 bases, 9 bases remained unmatched. CDR3 in amino acids: CASSLDRGTAQPQHF. CDR3 sequence (DNA): TGTGCCAGCAGCCTCGACAGGGGGACAGCTCAGCCCCAGCATTTT.

This clonotype turned up a few times. The CDR3 DNA reads TGCGCCAGCAGCTCCAGTCCGACAGGCTCTTATTCACCCCTCCACTTT. Translation: CASSSSPTGSYSPLHF. The chain is built from TRBV5-1 and TRBJ1-6; D may be TRBD1 (6 bases). V was pared by 3 bases and J by 8 bases, with 18 bases between. CDR1 and CDR2 (germline): SGHRS, YFSETQ. The CDR3 sequence is 16 residues long.

The gene calls are TRBV19 and TRBJ2-7; D may be TRBD1 (7 bases). CDR1 and CDR2 from the germline V gene are LNHDA and SQIVND (reference sequence). The CDR3 covers 15 residues. With 5 bases removed from V and 3 bases from J, the gap between germline ends came to 17 bases. The CDR3 protein is CASSGGTVENYEQYF. CDR3 DNA sequence: TGTGCCAGTAGTGGCGGGACAGTGGAGAACTACGAGCAGTACTTC. Filled out from reference TRBV19 and TRBJ2-7, the complete variable domain reads DGGITQSPKYLFRKEGQNVTLSCEQNLNHDAMYWYRQDPGQGLRLIYYSQIVNDFQKGDIAEGYSVSREKKESFPLTVTSAQKNPTAFYLCASSGGTVENYEQYFGPGTRLTVT.

This clonotype was recorded at least ten times. The V gene is TRBV7-2, the J gene TRBJ2-7; maybe TRBD2 (5 bases). The CDR3 is 14 amino acids. Germline V gives CDR1 SGHTA, CDR2 FQGNSA. V was clipped by 1 base and J by 6 bases, with 13 bases between them. CDR3 sequence reads: CASSLGVGSGEQYF. The CDR3 DNA is TGTGCCAGCAGCTTAGGGGTGGGGAGCGGCGAGCAGTACTTC.

About this clonotype itself: This clone may be a read error of a much larger clone one base away. CDR3 sequence (DNA): TGTGCCGGCAGCTTGGCGGGACAGCCAAAAGGGGAAAAACTGTTTTTT. As protein: CAGSLAGQPKGEKLFF. V usage is TRBV7-8 and J usage is TRBJ1-4; TRBD1 aligns across 7 bases. The CDR3 is made up of 16 amino acids. CDR1 SGHVS and CDR2 FQNEAQ come from the germline V gene.

The chain has TRBV9 and TRBJ1-6; D is unclear. The CDR3 sequence is 13 residues long. V lost 2 bases, J lost 4 bases, and 4 bases lay in between. CDR1 and CDR2 from the germline V gene are SGDLS and YYNGEE. The chain's CDR3 is CASSVLYNSPLHF. CDR3 sequence (DNA): TGTGCCAGCAGCGTTCTATATAATTCACCCCTCCACTTT.

This clonotype appeared a single time. The chain uses TRBV10-3 and TRBJ2-6, with D uncertain. The germline CDR1 and CDR2 sequences are ENHRY and SYGVKD. The V and J ends lost 8 bases and 4 bases respectively, with 6 bases between them. The CDR3 contains 12 residues. CDR3 residues: CAISRGANVLTF. Here the CDR3 DNA reads TGTGCCATCTCTCGCGGGGCCAACGTCCTGACTTTC.

On this clonotype: A much larger clone lies one base from this, so it may be a read error. V gene TRBV24-1 combines with J gene TRBJ2-2; unclear D gene. The V end was cut by 11 bases, the J end by 4 bases, with 7 bases between. The CDR3 runs to 11 residues. Germline values: CDR1 KGHDR, CDR2 SFDVKD. CDR3 region: CAIGVTGELFF. In nucleotides, the CDR3 is TGTGCCATCGGAGTCACCGGGGAGCTGTTTTTT.

The rearrangement links TRBV29-1 to TRBJ2-7; TRBD2 aligns across 9 bases. This CDR3 contains 15 residues. The junction had 7 bases not matched to a gene; V was cut back by 2 bases and J by 2 bases. The germline V gene has CDR1 SQVTM and CDR2 ANQGSEA. CDR3 bases: TGCAGCGTTGAAATCATGACTAGCGGCACCTACGAGCAGTACTTC. Amino acid sequence: CSVEIMTSGTYEQYF.

The CDR3 spells CASSEGWTGVYQPQHF. The CDR3 nucleotides are TGTGCCAGCAGTGAAGGGTGGACAGGGGTCTATCAGCCCCAGCATTTT. V usage is TRBV6-5 and J usage is TRBJ1-5, with 9 nucleotides matching TRBD1. After removal of 5 bases from V and 5 bases from J, the junction contained 10 bases not matched to a gene. This CDR3 contains 16 residues. CDR1 and CDR2 (germline): MNHEY, SVGAGI.

This chain connects TRBV2 to TRBJ1-5; 7 nucleotides match TRBD1. CDR3 length: 19 residues. Germline V CDR1 and CDR2: SNHLY, FYNNEI. V gave up 5 bases and J gave up 3 bases; unmatched junction bases: 19. The CDR3 DNA sequence: TGTGCCAGCAGTTCTACCCGTACCACGACAGGGCGGGTCAATCAGCCCCAGCATTTT. Translation: CASSSTRTTTGRVNQPQHF.

This clonotype was counted only a few times. The chain carries TRBV19 and TRBJ1-2, with D unclear. CDR1 LNHDA and CDR2 SQIVND come from the germline V gene (reference sequence). The CDR3 is made up of 11 amino acids. Trimming removed 3 bases at V and 7 bases at J, with 6 bases between. The chain's CDR3 is CASSILGGYTF. In nucleotides, the CDR3 is TGTGCCAGTAGTATTCTAGGTGGCTACACCTTC.

This clonotype was recorded many times. The chain links TRBV7-9 to TRBJ2-5; D may be TRBD1 (6 bases). The CDR3 runs 14 residues. Trimming removed 5 bases from V and 0 bases from J, with 10 bases in between. Germline values: CDR1 SEHNR, CDR2 FQNEAQ (reference sequence). The CDR3 DNA follows: TGTGCCAGCAGCCCATGGACAGACCAAGAGACCCAGTACTTC. Encoded protein: CASSPWTDQETQYF.

Points on this clonotype: One end of the junction varies from germline; a read error may be responsible. This rearrangement joins TRBV20-1 to TRBJ1-2, with D tentatively TRBD1 (6 bases). Per the germline V gene, CDR1 is DFQATT and CDR2 is SNEGSKA (reference sequence). The CDR3 contains 12 residues. Written as DNA, the CDR3 is TGCAGTGCTAGAGATGACAGGCAGGCGTTACATTTC. Protein product: CSARDDRQALHF.